Included here is one T cell receptor (beta chain) sequence, with context. The data were taken from a study of blood T cell repertoires in COVID-19. As processed by the authors: Estimation of nucleated cell counts relied on the amplification of reference gene primers. The method was immunoSEQ multiplex PCR; TCRdb's version includes in-frame clones alone and lacks a portion of them. That table supplies the V and J calls and clone size; D and trimming were determined from the DNA. This table holds some 57,000 clones, about 88% found once. J was trimmed by 2 bases and V by 11 bases; bases with no gene match: 8. Per the germline V gene, CDR1 is SNHLY and CDR2 is FYNNEI. The CDR3 has 14 residues.

The rearrangement links TRBV2 to TRBJ1-2; 10 bases map to TRBD1. The sequenced sample consisted of peripheral blood. The origin of this receptor is a man between 70 and 80 years old with acute or convalescent COVID-19. The CDR3 reads CAGRWTGGNYGYTF. In DNA, the CDR3 is TGTGCCGGAAGATGGACAGGGGGGAACTATGGCTACACCTTC.